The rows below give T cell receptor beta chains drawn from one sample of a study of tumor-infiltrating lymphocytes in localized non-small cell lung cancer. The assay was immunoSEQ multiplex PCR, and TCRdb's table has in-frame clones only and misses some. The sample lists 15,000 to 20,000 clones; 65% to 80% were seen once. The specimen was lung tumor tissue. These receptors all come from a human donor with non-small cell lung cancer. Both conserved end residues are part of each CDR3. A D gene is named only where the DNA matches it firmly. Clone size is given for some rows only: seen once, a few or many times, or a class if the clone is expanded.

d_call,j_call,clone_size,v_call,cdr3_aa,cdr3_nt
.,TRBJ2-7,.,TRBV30,CAWRARGVVYF,TGTGCCTGGAGGGCGCGGGGTGTGGTTTATTTC
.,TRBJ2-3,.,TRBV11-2,CASSPLGGGPRTDTQYF,TGTGCCAGCAGCCCCCTAGGGGGAGGTCCACGCACAGATACGCAGTATTTT
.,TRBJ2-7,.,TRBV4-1,CASSQEGQLSHEQYF,TGCGCCAGCAGCCAGGAAGGACAGTTGTCCCACGAGCAGTACTTC
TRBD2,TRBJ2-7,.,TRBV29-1,CSVGVGGFQLYEQYF,TGCAGCGTTGGCGTGGGAGGGTTTCAACTCTACGAGCAGTACTTC
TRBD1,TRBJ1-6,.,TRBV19,CASSLQGPEAPLHF,TGTGCCAGTAGCTTACAGGGGCCCGAGGCACCCCTCCACTTT
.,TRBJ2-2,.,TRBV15,CATRPGTGTGELFF,TGTGCCACCAGACCTGGAACAGGGACCGGGGAGCTGTTTTTT
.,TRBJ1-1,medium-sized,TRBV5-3,CARSLREARATEAFF,TGTGCCAGAAGCTTGCGGGAGGCGAGGGCCACTGAAGCTTTCTTT
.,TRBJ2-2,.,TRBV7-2,CASSSVSGSGTGELFF,TGTGCCAGCAGCTCAGTCTCTGGGTCGGGCACCGGGGAGCTGTTTTTT
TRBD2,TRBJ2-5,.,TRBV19,CASSIDPSGGETQYF,TGTGCCAGTAGTATAGACCCTAGCGGGGGAGAGACCCAGTACTTC
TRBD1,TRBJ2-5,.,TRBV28,CASRQGLKTQYF,TGTGCCAGCCGACAGGGGCTGAAGACCCAGTACTTC
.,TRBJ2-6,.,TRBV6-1,CASRPTWEGANVLTF,TGTGCCAGCAGGCCGACTTGGGAGGGGGCCAACGTCCTGACTTTC
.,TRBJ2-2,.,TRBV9,CASSVDRVARELFF,TGTGCCAGCAGCGTAGACAGGGTTGCTAGGGAGCTGTTTTTT
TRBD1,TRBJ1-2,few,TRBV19,CASSMGTEIYGYTF,TGTGCCAGTAGTATGGGGACAGAGATCTATGGCTACACCTTC
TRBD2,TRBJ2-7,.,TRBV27,CASSLLAPISYEQYF,TGTGCCAGCAGCTTACTAGCGCCAATCTCCTACGAGCAGTACTTC
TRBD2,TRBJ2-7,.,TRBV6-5,CASSLAGGHYEQYF,TGTGCCAGCAGTCTAGCGGGGGGGCACTACGAGCAGTACTTC
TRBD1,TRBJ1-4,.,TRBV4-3,CASSHDTGTGAEKLFF,TGCGCCAGCAGCCACGACACCGGGACAGGGGCTGAAAAACTGTTTTTT
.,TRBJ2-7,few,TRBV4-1,CASSPRQDYEQYF,TGCGCCAGCAGCCCTCGACAGGACTACGAGCAGTACTTC
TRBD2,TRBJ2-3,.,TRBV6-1,CASREAGGASDTQYF,TGTGCCAGCAGGGAAGCGGGGGGGGCATCAGATACGCAGTATTTT
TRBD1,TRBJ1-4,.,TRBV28,CASSLMGQLTLNEKLFF,TGTGCCAGCAGTTTAATGGGACAGCTAACACTGAATGAAAAACTGTTTTTT
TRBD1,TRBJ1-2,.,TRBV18,CASSPGQGPYGYTF,TGTGCCAGCTCACCCGGACAGGGCCCCTATGGCTACACCTTC
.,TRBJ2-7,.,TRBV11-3,CASSLDSLSKQYF,TGTGCCAGCAGCTTGGACAGCCTCTCAAAGCAGTACTTC
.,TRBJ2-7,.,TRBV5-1,CASSRVSGSAAEQYF,TGCGCCAGCAGCCGAGTGTCCGGTTCCGCGGCTGAGCAGTACTTC
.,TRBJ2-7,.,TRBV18,CASSPDLRAYEQYF,TGTGCCAGCTCACCCGATCTGAGGGCCTACGAGCAGTACTTC
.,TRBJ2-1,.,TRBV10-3,CAISALGDEQFF,TGTGCCATCAGTGCACTTGGGGATGAGCAGTTCTTC
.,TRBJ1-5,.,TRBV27,CASRITGGNQPQHF,TGTGCCAGCAGGATCACCGGCGGCAATCAGCCCCAGCATTTT
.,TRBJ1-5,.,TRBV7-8,CASSLDQPRQPQHF,TGTGCCAGCAGCCTGGACCAACCGAGGCAGCCCCAGCATTTT
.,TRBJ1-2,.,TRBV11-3,CASSLGTGFNGYTF,TGTGCCAGCAGCTTGGGGACCGGATTTAATGGCTACACCTTC
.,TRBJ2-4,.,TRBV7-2,CASSSNGQSDIQYF,TGTGCCAGCAGCTCAAATGGACAGTCGGACATTCAGTACTTC
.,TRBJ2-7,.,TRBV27,CASSQSQGTHEQYF,TGTGCCAGCAGTCAATCACAGGGCACCCACGAGCAGTACTTC
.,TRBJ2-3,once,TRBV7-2,CASSPLRWRQSSDTQYF,TGTGCCAGCAGCCCCCTCAGGTGGCGCCAAAGCTCGGATACGCAGTATTTT
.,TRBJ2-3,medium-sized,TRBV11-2,CASSLNPQDTQYF,TGTGCCAGCAGTCTTAATCCCCAAGATACGCAGTATTTT
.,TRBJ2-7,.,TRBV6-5,CASSYGGGVSYEQYF,TGTGCCAGCAGTTACGGAGGGGGGGTAAGCTACGAGCAGTACTTC
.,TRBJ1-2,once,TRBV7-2,CASSLLGPGYTF,TGTGCCAGCAGCTTATTGGGCCCTGGCTACACCTTC
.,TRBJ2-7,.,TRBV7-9,CASSFDESYEQYF,TGTGCCAGCAGCTTCGACGAGTCCTACGAGCAGTACTTC
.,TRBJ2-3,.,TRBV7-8,CASSLRGAATDTQYF,TGTGCCAGCAGCTTACGGGGGGCGGCCACAGATACGCAGTATTTT
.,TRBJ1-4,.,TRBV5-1,CASSDRDQGVEKLFF,TGCGCCAGCAGCGACCGGGATCAAGGGGTTGAAAAACTGTTTTTT
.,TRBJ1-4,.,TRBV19,CASTPQGANEKLFF,TGTGCCAGTACCCCACAGGGAGCTAATGAAAAACTGTTTTTT
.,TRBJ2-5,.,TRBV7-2,CASSRGEGWGETQYF,TGTGCCAGCAGCCGCGGCGAGGGATGGGGAGAGACCCAGTACTTC
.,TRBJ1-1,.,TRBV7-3,CASSLDRDTEAFF,TGTGCCAGCAGCTTAGATCGGGACACTGAAGCTTTCTTT
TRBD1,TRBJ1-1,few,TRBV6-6,CASTSTGNRGTEAFF,TGTGCCAGCACCTCGACAGGGAATAGAGGGACTGAAGCTTTCTTT